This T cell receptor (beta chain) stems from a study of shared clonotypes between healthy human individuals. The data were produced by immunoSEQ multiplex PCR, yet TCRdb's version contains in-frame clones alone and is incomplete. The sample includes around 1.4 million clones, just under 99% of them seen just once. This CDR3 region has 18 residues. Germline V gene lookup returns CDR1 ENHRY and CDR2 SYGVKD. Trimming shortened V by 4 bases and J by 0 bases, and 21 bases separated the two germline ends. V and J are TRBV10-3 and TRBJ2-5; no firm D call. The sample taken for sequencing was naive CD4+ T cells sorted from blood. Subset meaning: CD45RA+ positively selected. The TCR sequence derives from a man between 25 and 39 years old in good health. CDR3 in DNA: TGTGCCATCAGTGGGGGTAAGGATCTAACCGACTACCAAGAGACCCAGTACTTC. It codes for CAISGGKDLTDYQETQYF.